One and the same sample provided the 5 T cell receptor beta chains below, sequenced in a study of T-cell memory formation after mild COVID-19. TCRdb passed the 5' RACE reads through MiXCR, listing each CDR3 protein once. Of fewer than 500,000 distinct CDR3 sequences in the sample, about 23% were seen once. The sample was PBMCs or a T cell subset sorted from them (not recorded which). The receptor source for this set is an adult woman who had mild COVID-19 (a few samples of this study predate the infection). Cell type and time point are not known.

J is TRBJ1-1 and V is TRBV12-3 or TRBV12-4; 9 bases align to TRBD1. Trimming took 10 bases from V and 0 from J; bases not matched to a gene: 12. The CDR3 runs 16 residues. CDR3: CAIHLVGQGLNTEAFF. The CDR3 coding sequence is TGTGCCATCCACCTTGTGGGACAGGGTCTGAACACTGAAGCTTTCTTT.

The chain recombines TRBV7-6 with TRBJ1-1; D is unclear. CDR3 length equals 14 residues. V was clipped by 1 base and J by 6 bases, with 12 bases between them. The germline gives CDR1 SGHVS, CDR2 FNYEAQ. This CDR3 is CASSLEQTFSEAFF. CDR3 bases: TGTGCCAGCAGCTTAGAACAGACATTCTCTGAAGCTTTCTTT. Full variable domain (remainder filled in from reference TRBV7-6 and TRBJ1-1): GAGVSQSPRYKVTKRGQDVALRCDPISGHVSLYWYRQALGQGPEFLTYFNYEAQQDKSGLPNDRFSAERPEGSISTLTIQRTEQRDSAMYRCASSLEQTFSEAFFGQGTRLTVV.

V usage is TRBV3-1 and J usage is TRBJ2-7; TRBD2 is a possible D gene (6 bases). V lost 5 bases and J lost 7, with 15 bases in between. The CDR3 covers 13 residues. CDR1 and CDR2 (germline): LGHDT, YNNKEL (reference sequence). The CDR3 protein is CASSKGLLREQYF. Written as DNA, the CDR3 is TGTGCCAGCAGCAAGGGACTGCTGAGGGAGCAGTACTTC.

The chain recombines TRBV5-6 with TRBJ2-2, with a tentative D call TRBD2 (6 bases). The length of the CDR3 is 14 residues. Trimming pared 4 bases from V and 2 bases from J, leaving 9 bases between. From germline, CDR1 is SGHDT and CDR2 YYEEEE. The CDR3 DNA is TGTGCCAGCAGCCGTACTAGCAACACCGGGGAGCTGTTTTTT. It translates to CASSRTSNTGELFF.

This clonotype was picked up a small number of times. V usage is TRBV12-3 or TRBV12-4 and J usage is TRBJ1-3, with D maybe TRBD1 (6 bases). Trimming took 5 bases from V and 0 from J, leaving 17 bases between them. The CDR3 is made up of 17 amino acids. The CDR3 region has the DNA TGTGCCAGCAGTACTCCCGTGGGGGCCAGCTCTGGAAACACCATATATTTT. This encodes CASSTPVGASSGNTIYF.